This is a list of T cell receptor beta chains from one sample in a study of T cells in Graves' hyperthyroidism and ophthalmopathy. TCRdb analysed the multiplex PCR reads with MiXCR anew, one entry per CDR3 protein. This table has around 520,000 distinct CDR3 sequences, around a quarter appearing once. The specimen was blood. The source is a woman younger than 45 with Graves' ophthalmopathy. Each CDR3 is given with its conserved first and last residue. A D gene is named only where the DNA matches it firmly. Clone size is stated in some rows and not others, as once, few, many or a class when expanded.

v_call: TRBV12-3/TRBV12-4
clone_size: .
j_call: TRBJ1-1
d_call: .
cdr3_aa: CASSPSPYTEAFF
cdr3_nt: TGTGCCAGCAGCCCGAGCCCGTACACTGAAGCTTTCTTT

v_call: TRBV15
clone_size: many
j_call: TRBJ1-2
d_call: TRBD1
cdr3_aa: CATSTGTGVNGYTF
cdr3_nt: TGTGCCACCAGCACCGGGACAGGGGTTAATGGCTACACCTTC

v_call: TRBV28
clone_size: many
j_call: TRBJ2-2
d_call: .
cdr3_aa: CASRDRRSAGELFF
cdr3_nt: TGTGCCAGCAGAGACAGGAGATCCGCCGGGGAGCTGTTTTTT

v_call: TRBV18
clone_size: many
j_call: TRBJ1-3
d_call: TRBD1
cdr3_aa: CASSSAPTGYQNTIYF
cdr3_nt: TGTGCCAGCTCGTCAGCCCCGACAGGGTATCAAAACACCATATATTTT

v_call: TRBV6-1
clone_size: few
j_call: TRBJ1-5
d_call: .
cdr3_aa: CATLGVSRNQPQHF
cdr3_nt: TGTGCCACCCTTGGGGTTAGTAGAAATCAGCCCCAGCATTTT

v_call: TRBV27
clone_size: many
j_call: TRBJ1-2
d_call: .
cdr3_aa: CASSREKGREEYGYTF
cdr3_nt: TGTGCCAGCAGTCGCGAAAAAGGACGGGAAGAATATGGCTACACCTTC

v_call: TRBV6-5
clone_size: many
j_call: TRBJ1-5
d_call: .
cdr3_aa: CASSRGYREGQPQHF
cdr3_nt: TGTGCCAGCAGTCGCGGATACAGGGAGGGTCAGCCCCAGCATTTT

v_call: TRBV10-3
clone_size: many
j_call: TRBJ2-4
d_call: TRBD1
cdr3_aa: CAISEFGQGKNIQYF
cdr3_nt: TGTGCCATCAGTGAGTTTGGACAGGGGAAAAACATTCAGTACTTC

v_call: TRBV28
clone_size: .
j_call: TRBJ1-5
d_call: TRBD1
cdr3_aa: CASSSTGGRNQPQHF
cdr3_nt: TGTGCCAGCAGTTCAACAGGGGGCAGGAATCAGCCCCAGCATTTT

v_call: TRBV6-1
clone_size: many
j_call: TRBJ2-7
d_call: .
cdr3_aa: CASSKEWGVGEQYF
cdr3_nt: TGTGCCAGCAGCAAAGAATGGGGGGTGGGCGAGCAGTACTTC

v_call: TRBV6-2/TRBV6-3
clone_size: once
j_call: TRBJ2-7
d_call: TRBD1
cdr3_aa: CASRYTGTGGYEQYF
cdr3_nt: TGTGCCAGCAGATATACCGGGACAGGGGGCTACGAGCAGTACTTC

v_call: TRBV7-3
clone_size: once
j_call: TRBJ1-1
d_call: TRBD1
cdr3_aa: CASSLTGGKMNTEAFF
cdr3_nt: TGTGCCAGCAGCTTAACAGGGGGCAAGATGAACACTGAAGCTTTCTTT

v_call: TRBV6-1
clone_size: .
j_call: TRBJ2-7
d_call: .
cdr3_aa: CATLDYLDYEQYF
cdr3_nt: TGTGCCACCTTGGACTACCTAGACTACGAGCAGTACTTC

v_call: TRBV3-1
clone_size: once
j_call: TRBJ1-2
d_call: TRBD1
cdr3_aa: CASSIRTGPGYTF
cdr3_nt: TGTGCCAGCAGCATCAGGACAGGACCTGGCTACACCTTC

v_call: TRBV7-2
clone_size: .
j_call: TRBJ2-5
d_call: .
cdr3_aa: CASSLLGEETQYF
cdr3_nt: TGTGCCAGCAGCTTATTAGGGGAAGAGACCCAGTACTTC

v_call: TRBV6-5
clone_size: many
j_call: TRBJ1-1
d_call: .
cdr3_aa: CASKNQNTEAFF
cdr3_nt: TGTGCCAGCAAGAACCAGAACACTGAAGCTTTCTTT

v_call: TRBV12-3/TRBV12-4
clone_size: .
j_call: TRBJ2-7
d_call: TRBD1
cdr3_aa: CASSSAGTGEGEQYF
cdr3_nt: TGTGCCAGCAGTTCCGCCGGGACAGGGGAAGGCGAGCAGTACTTC

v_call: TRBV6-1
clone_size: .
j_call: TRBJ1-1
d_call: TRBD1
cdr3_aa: CASSTGTGYTEAFF
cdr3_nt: TGTGCCAGCAGTACCGGGACAGGGTATACTGAAGCTTTCTTT

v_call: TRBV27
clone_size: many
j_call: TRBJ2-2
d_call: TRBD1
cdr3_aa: CASSPTITGDGELFF
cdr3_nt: TGTGCCAGCAGTCCAACCATAACAGGGGACGGGGAGCTGTTTTTT

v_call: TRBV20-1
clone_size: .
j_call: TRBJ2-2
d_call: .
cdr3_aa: CSASEKGELFF
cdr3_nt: TGCAGTGCTAGTGAGAAGGGGGAGCTGTTTTTT

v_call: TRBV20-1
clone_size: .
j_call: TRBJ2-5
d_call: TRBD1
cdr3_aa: CSAESPGQGVTETQYF
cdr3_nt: TGCAGTGCTGAATCCCCGGGACAGGGGGTGACAGAGACCCAGTACTTC

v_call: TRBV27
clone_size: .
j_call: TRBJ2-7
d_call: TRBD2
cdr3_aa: CASRSYGRTYEQYF
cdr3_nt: TGTGCCAGCAGGAGCTACGGGAGGACCTACGAGCAGTACTTC

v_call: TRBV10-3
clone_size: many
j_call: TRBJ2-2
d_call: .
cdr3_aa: CAISEGSANTGELFF
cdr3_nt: TGTGCCATCAGTGAGGGTAGCGCGAACACCGGGGAGCTGTTTTTT

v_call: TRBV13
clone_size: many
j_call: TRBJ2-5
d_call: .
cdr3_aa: CASSLRTDQETQYF
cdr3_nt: TGTGCCAGCAGCTTACGGACAGACCAAGAGACCCAGTACTTC

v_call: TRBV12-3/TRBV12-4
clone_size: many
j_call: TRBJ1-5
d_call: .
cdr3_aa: CASTLGSNQPQHF
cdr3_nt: TGTGCCAGCACCTTGGGTAGCAATCAGCCCCAGCATTTT

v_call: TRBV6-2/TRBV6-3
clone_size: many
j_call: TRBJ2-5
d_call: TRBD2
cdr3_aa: CASQETSQETQYF
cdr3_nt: TGTGCCAGCCAGGAGACTAGCCAGGAGACCCAGTACTTC

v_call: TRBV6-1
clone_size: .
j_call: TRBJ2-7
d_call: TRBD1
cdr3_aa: CASSGNRGPYEQYF
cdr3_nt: TGTGCCAGCAGTGGGAACAGGGGGCCCTACGAGCAGTACTTC

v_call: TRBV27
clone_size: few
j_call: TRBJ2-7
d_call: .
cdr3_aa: CASSLVGSRGYEQYF
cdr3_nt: TGTGCCAGCAGTTTGGTCGGGAGTCGGGGCTACGAGCAGTACTTC

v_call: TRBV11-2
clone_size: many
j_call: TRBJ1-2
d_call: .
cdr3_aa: CASSLDRGVDGYTF
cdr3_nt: TGTGCCAGCAGCTTAGACAGGGGAGTCGATGGCTACACCTTC

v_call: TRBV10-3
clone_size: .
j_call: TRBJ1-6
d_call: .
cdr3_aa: CAISDASVPNSPLHF
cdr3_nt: TGTGCCATCAGTGATGCTAGCGTCCCTAATTCACCCCTCCACTTT

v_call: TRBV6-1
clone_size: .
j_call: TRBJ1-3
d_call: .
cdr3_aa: CASTLSGWSLHGNTIYF
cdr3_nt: TGTGCCAGCACCCTAAGCGGGTGGAGCCTCCATGGAAACACCATATATTTT

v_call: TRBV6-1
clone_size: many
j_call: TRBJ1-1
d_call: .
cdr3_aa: CASSDPGVEAFF
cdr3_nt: TGTGCCAGCAGTGACCCAGGCGTTGAAGCTTTCTTT

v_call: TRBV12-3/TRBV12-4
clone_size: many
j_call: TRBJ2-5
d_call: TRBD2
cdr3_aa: CASSWGSSGGTQETQYF
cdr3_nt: TGTGCCAGCAGTTGGGGAAGTAGCGGGGGGACCCAAGAGACCCAGTACTTC

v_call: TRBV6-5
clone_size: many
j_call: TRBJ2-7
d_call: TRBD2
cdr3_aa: CASSSGTSGYEQYF
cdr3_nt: TGTGCCAGCAGTTCTGGGACTAGCGGCTACGAGCAGTACTTC

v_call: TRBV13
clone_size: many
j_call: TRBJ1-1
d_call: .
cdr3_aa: CASSLESDLNTEAFF
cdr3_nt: TGTGCCAGCAGCTTAGAATCGGACTTGAACACTGAAGCTTTCTTT

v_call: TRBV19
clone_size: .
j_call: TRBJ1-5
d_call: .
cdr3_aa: CASSSPGQGYRQPQHF
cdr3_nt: TGTGCCAGTAGTTCCCCCGGGCAGGGGTATCGTCAGCCCCAGCATTTT

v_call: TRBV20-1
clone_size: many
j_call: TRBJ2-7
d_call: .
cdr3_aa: CSAPVRGSYEQYF
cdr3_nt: TGCAGTGCTCCCGTGAGGGGTTCCTACGAGCAGTACTTC